This TCR beta chain was profiled in a study of control samples from healthy donors and cancer patients. TCRdb's table, derived via immunoSEQ multiplex PCR, lists solely in-frame clones and lacks some. The data contain 150,000 to 200,000 clones, 75% to 95% of them seen just once; the ten biggest clones take up just over 2%. Material: blood. This TCR was sampled from a woman aged 40 to 49 in good health.

The CDR3 DNA is TGCGCCAGCGCGGGGTTACGGTACAATGAGCAGTTCTTC. Translated: CASAGLRYNEQFF. The chain uses TRBV10-2 and TRBJ2-1; a weak D match, TRBD2 (6 bases). The CDR3 is 13 residues long. V was clipped by 8 bases and J by 4 bases, with 12 bases between them. From germline, CDR1 is WSHSY and CDR2 SAAADI.